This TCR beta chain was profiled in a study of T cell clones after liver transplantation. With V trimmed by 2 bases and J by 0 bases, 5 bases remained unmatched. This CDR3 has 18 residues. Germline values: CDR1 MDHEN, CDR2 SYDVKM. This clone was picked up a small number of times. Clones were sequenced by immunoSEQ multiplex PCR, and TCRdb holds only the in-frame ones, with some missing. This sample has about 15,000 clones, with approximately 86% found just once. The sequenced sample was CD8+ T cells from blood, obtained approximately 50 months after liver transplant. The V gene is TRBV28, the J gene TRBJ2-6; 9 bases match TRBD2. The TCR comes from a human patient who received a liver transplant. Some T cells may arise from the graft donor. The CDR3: CASSLALAGRSGANVLTF. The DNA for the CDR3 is TGTGCCAGCAGTTTAGCGCTAGCGGGACGCTCTGGGGCCAACGTCCTGACTTTC.